One and the same sample provided the 27 T cell receptor beta chains below, sequenced in a study of cytomegalovirus exposure and HLA in healthy donors. The PCR employed 60 Vbeta primers together with 13 Jbeta primers. Here immunoSEQ multiplex PCR was the method, and the copy in TCRdb shows in-frame clones only, minus some. The sample carries about 190,000 clones, roughly 83% recorded once. Material: PBMCs. The receptors were sampled from a woman between 45 and 60 years old in good health and CMV-seronegative.

The chain combines TRBV13 with TRBJ2-3, with no clear D. The CDR3 loop spans 12 amino acids. V lost 5 bases to trimming and J lost 3 bases, with 6 bases between them. Per germline, CDR1 PRHDT and CDR2 FYEKMQ (reference sequence). CDR3: CASSRRTDTQYF. CDR3 nucleotides: TGTGCCAGCAGCAGGCGGACAGATACGCAGTATTTT.

The CDR3 sequence is CASTTGFRQYF. In DNA form, the CDR3 reads TGTGCCAGCACGACCGGGTTTAGGCAGTACTTC. The chain is built from TRBV28 and TRBJ2-7; D gene uncertain. Trimming took 7 bases from V and 9 from J, leaving 13 bases between them. CDR3 length: 11 amino acids. Germline V gene lookup returns CDR1 MDHEN and CDR2 SYDVKM.

CDR3 nucleotides: TGCGCCAGCAGCCAAGAGGACTCGAGGGTCGAGCAGTACTTC. It codes for CASSQEDSRVEQYF. The rearrangement joins TRBV4-1 to TRBJ2-7; possibly TRBD2 for D (5 bases). The V gene's germline CDR1 is MGHRA and CDR2 YSYEKL. The CDR3 contains 14 residues. V was clipped by 0 bases and J by 6 bases, with 12 bases between them.

V is TRBV19 and J is TRBJ1-5; D is possibly TRBD1 (5 bases). Germline V gene data show CDR1 as LNHDA and CDR2 as SQIVND (reference sequence). The CDR3 has 16 amino acids. The germline V and J ends were trimmed by 3 bases and 2 bases, with 14 bases remaining between them. In nucleotides, the CDR3 is TGTGCCAGTAGTATCCCTGGAGGGGTGGGCAATCAGCCCCAGCATTTT. It translates to CASSIPGGVGNQPQHF.

The gene calls are TRBV27 and TRBJ1-6, with 9 bases aligning to TRBD1. The CDR3 is 16 residues long. Germline trimming cut 5 bases from V and 5 bases from J; bases unmatched to any gene: 7. Germline CDR1 reads MNHEY; CDR2 reads SMNVEV (reference sequence). The CDR3 DNA reads as TGTGCCAGCAGTAGAACAGGGGGCGCAGATAATTCACCCCTCCACTTT. This sequence encodes CASSRTGGADNSPLHF.

The gene calls are TRBV18 and TRBJ2-7; D is perhaps TRBD2 (5 bases). The V gene's germline CDR1 is KGHSH and CDR2 LQKENI. Between the trimmed V and J ends, which lost 3 bases and 1 base, there was a span of 10 bases. The CDR3 spans 14 residues. CDR3 in DNA: TGTGCCAGCTCACCGCGGGCGGAATCCTACGAGCAGTACTTC. Its translation is CASSPRAESYEQYF.

This chain links TRBV5-4 with TRBJ2-2; D ambiguous. The ends were cut back, 0 bases at V and 4 bases at J, with 4 bases in the middle. The V gene's germline CDR1 is SGHNT and CDR2 YYREEE (reference sequence). The CDR3 consists of 13 residues. Written as DNA, the CDR3 is TGTGCCAGCAGCTTGGGGCTCACCGGGGAGCTGTTTTTT. Its protein product is CASSLGLTGELFF.

This clone has a handful of counts. V is TRBV19 and J is TRBJ1-5, with 7 bases fitting TRBD1. The length of the CDR3 is 14 residues. Germline V gives CDR1 LNHDA, CDR2 SQIVND (reference sequence). V lost 5 bases, J lost 5 bases, and 6 bases stayed unmatched. The CDR3 DNA reads TGTGCCAGTAGTTCCACCAGGGGGTATCAGCCCCAGCATTTT. Translating gives CASSSTRGYQPQHF.

This clone was seen once. Other nucleotide sequences from this sample produce the same CDR3. V usage is TRBV4-3 and J usage is TRBJ2-5; the match to TRBD2 covers 7 bases. CDR1 LGHNA and CDR2 YSLEER come from the germline V gene. This CDR3 contains 17 residues. J gave up 5 bases and V 1 base, and 13 bases lay outside the gene matches. CDR3 bases: TGCGCCAGCAGCCAAGTACTGAGGCGGGGGAGAGAGGAGACCCAGTACTTC. Protein: CASSQVLRRGREETQYF.

The chain recombines TRBV6-1 with TRBJ1-5; D is perhaps TRBD1 (5 bases). Germline V CDR1 and CDR2: MNHNS, SASEGT. The V end was cut by 1 base, the J end by 3 bases, with 13 bases between. The CDR3 is 16 amino acids. The CDR3 loop reads CASSEVTWGNNQPQHF. The CDR3, as DNA: TGTGCCAGCAGTGAAGTGACCTGGGGCAACAATCAGCCCCAGCATTTT.

V is TRBV18 and J is TRBJ1-5; 9 bases line up with TRBD1. Trimming cost V 0 bases and J 8 bases; bases outside gene matches: 17. Germline-derived CDR1 and CDR2 are KGHSH and LQKENI. The CDR3 is 19 residues long. CDR3 sequence: CASSPPRLPGQGSIEPQHF. The CDR3 nucleotides are TGTGCCAGCTCACCACCGCGTTTACCGGGACAGGGTTCCATAGAGCCCCAGCATTTT.

V usage is TRBV7-6 and J usage is TRBJ1-3; 10 bases match TRBD1. Germline loops: CDR1 SGHVS, CDR2 FNYEAQ. J lost 1 base, V lost 2 bases, and 2 bases had no gene match. The CDR3 spans 16 residues. The CDR3 spells CASSLSGQGSGNTIYF. CDR3 nucleotides: TGTGCCAGCAGCTTATCGGGACAGGGGTCTGGAAACACCATATATTTT.

This clone was counted once. The genes are TRBV5-1 and TRBJ2-7; D is perhaps TRBD1 (6 bases). The CDR3 has 12 amino acids. Trimming pared 8 bases from V and 3 bases from J, leaving 12 bases between. Germline CDR1 and CDR2: SGHRS and YFSETQ. CDR3 nucleotide sequence: TGCGCCAGTCAGGGGTCTAGCTACGAGCAGTACTTC. It translates to CASQGSSYEQYF.

The rearrangement links TRBV5-1 to TRBJ2-7; perhaps TRBD2 as D (6 bases). V lost 3 bases, J lost 2 bases, and 21 bases lay in between. The CDR3 runs 17 residues. In germline, CDR1 is SGHRS, CDR2 YFSETQ. The CDR3 sequence: CASSWGGATRITYEQYF. Written as DNA, the CDR3 is TGCGCCAGCAGCTGGGGCGGGGCCACTCGGATTACCTACGAGCAGTACTTC.

The chain uses TRBV6-5 and TRBJ1-2, with TRBD1 matching over 7 bases. Germline CDR1 reads MNHEY; CDR2 reads SVGAGI. The length of the CDR3 is 16 residues. The V segment lost 0 bases and the J segment 1 base; nucleotides outside the gene matches: 5. This CDR3 is CASSYSKGGFNYGYTF. Written as DNA, the CDR3 is TGTGCCAGCAGTTACTCGAAAGGGGGCTTTAACTATGGCTACACCTTC.

The rearrangement links TRBV11-2 to TRBJ2-5, with 8 nucleotides matching TRBD2. V was clipped by 5 bases and J by 1 base; unmatched bases: 9. This CDR3 is 16 amino acids long. CDR1 is SGHAT and CDR2 is FQNNGV in the germline V gene. CDR3 coding DNA: TGTGCCAGCAGCCCCCTCCGGGGGGGGGTCCAAGAGACCCAGTACTTC. This sequence encodes CASSPLRGGVQETQYF.

The gene calls are TRBV18 and TRBJ1-6; tentatively, D is TRBD1 (5 bases). Trimming took off 2 bases at V and 11 bases at J, with 13 bases between the two ends. Germline V gene sequence: CDR1 KGHSH, CDR2 LQKENI. CDR3 size: 14 residues. CDR3 in amino acids: CASSPRDLEAPLHF. As DNA, the CDR3 is TGTGCCAGCTCACCAAGGGACTTGGAGGCACCCCTCCACTTT.

This clone was recorded only once. The V gene is TRBV12-5, the J gene TRBJ2-5, with a possible D match to TRBD1 (5 bases). Between the trimmed V and J ends, which lost 7 bases and 2 bases, there was a span of 11 bases. The CDR3 consists of 13 residues. CDR1 and CDR2 (germline): LGHNT, FRNRAP. The DNA for the CDR3 is TGTGCTAGTGACCGGACATTACAAGAGACCCAGTACTTC. This encodes CASDRTLQETQYF.

The chain has TRBV7-2 and TRBJ2-2; D might be TRBD1 (5 bases). This CDR3 has 15 amino acids. V was cut by 4 bases and J by 4 bases, with 13 bases left in between. Germline V lookup: CDR1 SGHTA, CDR2 FQGNSA. The DNA for the CDR3 is TGTGCCAGCAGCTCAAGGGGTTGGGGCACCGGGGAGCTGTTTTTT. Protein product: CASSSRGWGTGELFF.

This rearrangement joins TRBV9 to TRBJ1-2; a weak D match, TRBD1 (6 bases). V was shortened by 2 bases and J by 6 bases, with 17 bases between the two germline ends. There are 15 residues in the CDR3. CDR1 and CDR2 (germline): SGDLS, YYNGEE. The CDR3 coding sequence is TGTGCCAGCAGCGTCTGGGGCAGGGGCGATGATGGCTACACCTTC. Its translation: CASSVWGRGDDGYTF.

The chain joins TRBV5-1 to TRBJ2-7; D perhaps matches TRBD2 (6 bases). Germline values: CDR1 SGHRS, CDR2 YFSETQ. V was cut by 3 bases and J by 2 bases, with 12 bases left in between. The CDR3 loop spans 14 amino acids. CDR3 sequence (DNA): TGCGCCAGCAGCTCTGGGACTGCCACCTACGAGCAGTACTTC. Its translation: CASSSGTATYEQYF.

The chain combines TRBV7-9 with TRBJ2-7; the match to TRBD2 covers 7 bases. The CDR3 loop spans 13 amino acids. V lost 4 bases and J lost 3; bases outside the gene matches: 3. CDR1 and CDR2 (germline): SEHNR, FQNEAQ (reference sequence). CDR3 loop: CASSSGGNYEQYF. CDR3 nucleotide sequence: TGTGCCAGCAGCTCCGGGGGGAACTACGAGCAGTACTTC.

This clone has a single count. The V and J genes are TRBV7-9 and TRBJ1-4, with 7 bases identical to TRBD1. Germline CDR1 and CDR2: SEHNR and FQNEAQ (reference sequence). The junction had 10 bases not matched to a gene; V was cut back by 5 bases and J by 7 bases. The CDR3 sequence is 15 residues long. CDR3 coding DNA: TGTGCCAGCAGCCTAAACAGGGGTGGGTTTGAAAAACTGTTTTTT. It specifies CASSLNRGGFEKLFF.

The rearrangement joins TRBV7-3 to TRBJ2-3, with TRBD2 matching over 12 bases. This CDR3 has 19 residues. Germline values: CDR1 SGHTA, CDR2 FQGTGA. J was trimmed by 0 bases and V by 5 bases; bases with no gene match: 12. CDR3 DNA: TGTGCCAGCAGCCGACAGGGACTAGCGGGCCCCCCCAGCACAGATACGCAGTATTTT. Translated, it gives CASSRQGLAGPPSTDTQYF.

The chain joins TRBV9 to TRBJ2-5; 13 bases are a match to TRBD2. Germline lookup yields CDR1 SGDLS and CDR2 YYNGEE. Trimming removed 0 bases from V and 4 bases from J; junction bases left unmatched: 6. The CDR3 has 17 amino acids. The CDR3 reads CASSVADGLAGVETQYF. The CDR3 nucleotides read TGTGCCAGCAGCGTAGCGGACGGACTAGCGGGGGTAGAGACCCAGTACTTC.

This clone has ten or more counts. This chain links TRBV6-5 with TRBJ2-2, with 10 positions matching TRBD1. V was pared by 6 bases and J by 7 bases, with 5 bases of the junction left unmatched. CDR3 length: 14 residues. Germline V gene sequence: CDR1 MNHEY, CDR2 SVGAGI. The CDR3 loop reads CASRGTGDVGELFF. Written as DNA, the CDR3 is TGTGCCAGCAGAGGGACAGGGGATGTCGGGGAGCTGTTTTTT.

J is TRBJ2-5 and V is TRBV10-3, with 8 nucleotides matching TRBD1. Germline trimming cut 4 bases from V and 5 bases from J; bases unmatched to any gene: 21. From germline, CDR1 is ENHRY and CDR2 SYGVKD. CDR3 length equals 19 residues. In DNA form, the CDR3 reads TGTGCCATCAGTGGCATCAACTGGCCCCGCGGACAGGGACATGAGACCCAGTACTTC. Encoded protein: CAISGINWPRGQGHETQYF.